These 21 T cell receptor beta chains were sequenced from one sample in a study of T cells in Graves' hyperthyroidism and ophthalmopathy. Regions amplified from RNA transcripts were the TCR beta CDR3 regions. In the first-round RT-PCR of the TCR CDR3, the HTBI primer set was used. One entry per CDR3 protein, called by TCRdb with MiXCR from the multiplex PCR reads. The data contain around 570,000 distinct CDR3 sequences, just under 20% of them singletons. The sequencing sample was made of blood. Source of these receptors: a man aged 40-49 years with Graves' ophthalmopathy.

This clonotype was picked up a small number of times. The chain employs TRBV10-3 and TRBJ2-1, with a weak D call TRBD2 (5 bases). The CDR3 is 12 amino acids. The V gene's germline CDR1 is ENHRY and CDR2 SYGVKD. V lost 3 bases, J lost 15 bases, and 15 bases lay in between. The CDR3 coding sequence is TGTGCCATCAGTGACCGATACGGGAAGTTGTTCTTC. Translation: CAISDRYGKLFF.

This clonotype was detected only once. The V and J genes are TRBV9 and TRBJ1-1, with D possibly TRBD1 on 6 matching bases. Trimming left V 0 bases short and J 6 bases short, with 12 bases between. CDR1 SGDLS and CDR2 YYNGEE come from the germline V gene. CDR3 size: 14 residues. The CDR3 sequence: CASSVDNRVAEAFF. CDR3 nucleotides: TGTGCCAGCAGCGTAGATAACAGGGTTGCTGAAGCTTTCTTT.

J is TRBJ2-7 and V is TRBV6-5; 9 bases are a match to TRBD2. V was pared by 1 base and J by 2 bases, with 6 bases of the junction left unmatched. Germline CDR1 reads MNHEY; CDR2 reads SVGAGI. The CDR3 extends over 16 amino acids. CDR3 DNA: TGTGCCAGCAGTTACTTCAGCGGGGGGTCGGCCTACGAGCAGTACTTC. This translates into CASSYFSGGSAYEQYF.

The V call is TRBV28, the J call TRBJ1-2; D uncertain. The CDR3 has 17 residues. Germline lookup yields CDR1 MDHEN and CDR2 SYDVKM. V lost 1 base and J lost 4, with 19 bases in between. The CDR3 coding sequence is TGTGCCAGCAGTTTATACGCTCTAAGGGAGAGGGTCTATGGCTACACCTTC. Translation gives CASSLYALRERVYGYTF.

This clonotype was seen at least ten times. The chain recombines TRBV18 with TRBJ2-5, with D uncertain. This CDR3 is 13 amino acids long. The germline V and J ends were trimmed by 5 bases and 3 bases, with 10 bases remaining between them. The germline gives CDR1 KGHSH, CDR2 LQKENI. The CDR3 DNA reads TGTGCCAGCTCAGTGGGCACCGAAGAGACCCAGTACTTC. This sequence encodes CASSVGTEETQYF. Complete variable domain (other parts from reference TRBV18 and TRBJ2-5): NAGVMQNPRHLVRRRGQEARLRCSPMKGHSHVYWYRQLPEEGLKFMVYLQKENIIDESGMPKERFSAEFPKEGPSILRIQQVVRGDSAAYFCASSVGTEETQYFGPGTRLLVL.

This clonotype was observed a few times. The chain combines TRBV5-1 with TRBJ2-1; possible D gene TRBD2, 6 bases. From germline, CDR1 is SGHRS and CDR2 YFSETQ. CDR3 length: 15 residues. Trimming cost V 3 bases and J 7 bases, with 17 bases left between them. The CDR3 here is CASSSNSPAGNEQFF. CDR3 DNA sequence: TGCGCCAGCAGCTCGAACAGCCCGGCGGGAAATGAGCAGTTCTTC.

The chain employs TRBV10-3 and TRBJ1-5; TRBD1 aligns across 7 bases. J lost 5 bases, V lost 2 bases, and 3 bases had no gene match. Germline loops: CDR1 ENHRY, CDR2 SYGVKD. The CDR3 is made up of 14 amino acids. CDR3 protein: CAISERDRDQPQHF. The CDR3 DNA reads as TGTGCCATCAGTGAGCGGGACAGAGATCAGCCCCAGCATTTT.

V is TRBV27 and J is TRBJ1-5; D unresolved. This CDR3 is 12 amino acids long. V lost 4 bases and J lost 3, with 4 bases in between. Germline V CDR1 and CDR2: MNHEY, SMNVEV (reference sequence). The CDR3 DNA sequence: TGTGCCAGCAGTTCACACAATCAGCCCCAGCATTTT. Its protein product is CASSSHNQPQHF.

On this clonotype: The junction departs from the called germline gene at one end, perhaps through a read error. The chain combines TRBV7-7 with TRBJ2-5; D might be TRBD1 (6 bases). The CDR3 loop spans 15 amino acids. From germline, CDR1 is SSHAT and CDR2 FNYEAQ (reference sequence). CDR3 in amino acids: CASSLGGRGGETQYF. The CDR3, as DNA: TGTGCTAGCAGCTTAGGAGGCAGGGGTGGAGAGACCCAGTACTTC.

The DNA for the CDR3 is TGTGCCAGCAGTCCCGGACAGTTTAATTCACCCCTCCACTTT. This translates into CASSPGQFNSPLHF. This sequence joins TRBV12-3 or TRBV12-4 and TRBJ1-6, with D maybe TRBD1 (6 bases). Trimming stripped 5 bases from V and 6 bases from J, with 11 bases between. The CDR3 runs 14 residues.

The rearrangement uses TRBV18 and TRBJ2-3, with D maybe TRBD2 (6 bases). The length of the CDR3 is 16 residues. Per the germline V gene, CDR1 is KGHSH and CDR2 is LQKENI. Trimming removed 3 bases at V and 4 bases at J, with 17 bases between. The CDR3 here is CASSPQSGVVPDTQYF. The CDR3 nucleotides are TGTGCCAGCTCACCTCAATCGGGAGTAGTCCCAGATACGCAGTATTTT.

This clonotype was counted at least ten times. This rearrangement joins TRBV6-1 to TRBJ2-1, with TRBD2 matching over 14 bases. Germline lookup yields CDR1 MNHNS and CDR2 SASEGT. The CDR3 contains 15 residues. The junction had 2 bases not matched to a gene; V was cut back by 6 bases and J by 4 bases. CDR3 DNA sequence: TGTGCCAGCAGGAGACTAGCGGGAGGGTACAATGAGCAGTTCTTC. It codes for CASRRLAGGYNEQFF.

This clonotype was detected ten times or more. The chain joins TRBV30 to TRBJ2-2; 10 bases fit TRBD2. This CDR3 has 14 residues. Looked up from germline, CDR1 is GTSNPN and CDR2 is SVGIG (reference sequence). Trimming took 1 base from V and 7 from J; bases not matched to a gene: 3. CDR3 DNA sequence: TGTGCCTGGAGTGCCGGGACTAGCGTCGGGGAGCTGTTTTTT. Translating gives CAWSAGTSVGELFF.

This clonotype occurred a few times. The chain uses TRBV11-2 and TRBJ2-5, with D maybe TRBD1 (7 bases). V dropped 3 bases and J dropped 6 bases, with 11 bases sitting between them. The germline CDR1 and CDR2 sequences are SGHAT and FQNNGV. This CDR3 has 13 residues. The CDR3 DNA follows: TGTGCCAGCAGCTTCTCAGGGGGGAAGACCCAGTACTTC. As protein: CASSFSGGKTQYF.

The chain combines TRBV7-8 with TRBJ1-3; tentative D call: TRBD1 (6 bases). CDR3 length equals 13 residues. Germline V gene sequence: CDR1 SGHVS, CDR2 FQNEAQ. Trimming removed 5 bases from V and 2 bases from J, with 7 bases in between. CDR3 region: CASSRGTGNTIYF. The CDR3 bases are TGTGCCAGCAGCAGGGGGACTGGAAACACCATATATTTT.

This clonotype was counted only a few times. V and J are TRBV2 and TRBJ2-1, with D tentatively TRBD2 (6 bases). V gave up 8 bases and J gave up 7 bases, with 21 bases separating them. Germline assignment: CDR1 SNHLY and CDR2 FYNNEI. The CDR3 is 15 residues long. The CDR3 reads CASDGGGDGVNEQFF. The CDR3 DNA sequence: TGTGCCAGCGATGGGGGAGGAGATGGGGTGAATGAGCAGTTCTTC.

The chain's CDR3 is CAWSRQPPRLAGDNEQFF. In nucleotides, the CDR3 is TGTGCCTGGAGCCGACAACCTCCCCGGCTAGCGGGGGACAATGAGCAGTTCTTC. The genes are TRBV30 and TRBJ2-1; 10 nucleotides agree with TRBD2. The V gene's germline CDR1 is GTSNPN and CDR2 SVGIG (reference sequence). The CDR3 sequence is 18 residues long. The V and J ends lost 3 bases and 5 bases, in that order; junction bases with no gene match: 16.

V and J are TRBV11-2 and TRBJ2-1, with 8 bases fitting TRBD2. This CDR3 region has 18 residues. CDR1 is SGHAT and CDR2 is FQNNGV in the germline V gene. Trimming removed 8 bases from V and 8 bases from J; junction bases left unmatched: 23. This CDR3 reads CASGYPPTGTRTRDEQFF. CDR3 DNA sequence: TGTGCCAGCGGATACCCCCCTACCGGGACTAGGACCCGAGATGAGCAGTTCTTC.

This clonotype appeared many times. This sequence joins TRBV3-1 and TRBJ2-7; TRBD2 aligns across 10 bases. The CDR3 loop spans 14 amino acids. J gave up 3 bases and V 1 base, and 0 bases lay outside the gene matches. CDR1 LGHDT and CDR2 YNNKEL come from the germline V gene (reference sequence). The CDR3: CASSQASGSYEQYF. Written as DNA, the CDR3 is TGTGCCAGCAGCCAAGCTAGCGGGAGCTACGAGCAGTACTTC.

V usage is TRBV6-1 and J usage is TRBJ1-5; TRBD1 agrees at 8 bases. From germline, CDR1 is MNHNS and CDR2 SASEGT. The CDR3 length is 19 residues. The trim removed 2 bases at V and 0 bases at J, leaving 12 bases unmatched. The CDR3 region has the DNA TGTGCCAGCAGTGAATCATCCGGGACAGGTTTCCGTAGCAATCAGCCCCAGCATTTT. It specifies CASSESSGTGFRSNQPQHF.

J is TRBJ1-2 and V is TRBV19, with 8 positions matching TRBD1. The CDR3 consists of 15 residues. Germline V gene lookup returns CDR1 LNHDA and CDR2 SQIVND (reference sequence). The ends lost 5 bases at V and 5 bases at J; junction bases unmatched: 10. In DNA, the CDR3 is TGTGCCAGTAGTCGCTCCGGACAGGGCCGGTATGGCTACACCTTC. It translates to CASSRSGQGRYGYTF.